This T cell receptor (beta chain) was found in a study of shared clonotypes between healthy human individuals. Looking at the study overall: Samples came from a couple of female and a few male donors aged 18 to 49.

Broader study findings: Shared across several donors were approximately 5% of the naive CD4 clonotypes. Clonotype sharing among donors was expected to depend on sequencing depth.

Produced via immunoSEQ multiplex PCR; TCRdb's table is partial and in-frame only. The data show 2 million to 2.5 million clones, 85% to 95% seen once. V lost 0 bases to trimming and J lost 0 bases, with 12 bases between them. Germline V CDR1 and CDR2: SGHRS, YFSETQ. The CDR3 is 16 residues long. Every donor was a Caucasian adult from Nashville, Tennessee. About this clone: The antigen is not known.

The receptor was derived from a man between 18 and 29 years old in good health. Material for sequencing was naive CD4+ T cells sorted from blood. Regarding subset: CD45RA+ positively selected. The chain joins TRBV5-1 to TRBJ1-1; D not certain. CDR3 residues: CASSLGGARLNTEAFF. The CDR3 bases are TGCGCCAGCAGCTTGGGTGGCGCCAGGTTGAACACTGAAGCTTTCTTT.